The entry that follows covers one TCR beta chain sequence. J was trimmed by 8 bases and V by 0 bases; bases with no gene match: 5. The CDR3 sequence is 15 residues long. Looked up from germline, CDR1 is SGHRS and CDR2 is YFSETQ. Authors' data handling: For nucleated cells, counts were estimated from reference gene primer amplification. Assay used: immunoSEQ multiplex PCR; TCRdb lists only in-frame clones, some missing. V and J calls plus clone size are reproduced from that table; the DNA served to infer D and trimming. The sample includes roughly 24,000 clones, around 87% of them seen just once. This record belongs to a study of blood T cell repertoires in COVID-19.

The specimen was peripheral blood. V and J are TRBV5-1 and TRBJ1-4, with TRBD1 matching 9 bases. This clonotype was sampled from a woman aged 60-75 years with active COVID-19. Here the CDR3 DNA reads TGCGCCAGCAGCTTGGGGAGACAGGGGGGAGAAAAACTGTTTTTT. Protein: CASSLGRQGGEKLFF.